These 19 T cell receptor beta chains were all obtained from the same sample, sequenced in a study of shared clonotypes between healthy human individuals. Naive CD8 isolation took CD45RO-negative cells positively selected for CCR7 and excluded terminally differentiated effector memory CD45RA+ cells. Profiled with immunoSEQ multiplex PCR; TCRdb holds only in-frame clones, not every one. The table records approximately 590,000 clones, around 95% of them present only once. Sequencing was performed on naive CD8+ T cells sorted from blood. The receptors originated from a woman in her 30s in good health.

This chain's CDR3 is CASSFRGHGYGYTF. The DNA of the CDR3 is TGTGCCAGCAGTTTCAGGGGGCATGGCTATGGCTACACCTTC. The chain links TRBV28 to TRBJ1-2, with 8 bases aligning to TRBD1. CDR1 is MDHEN, CDR2 SYDVKM, per germline. V lost 3 bases to trimming and J lost 4 bases; unmatched junction nucleotides: 4. The CDR3 totals 14 residues.

CDR3 amino acids: CASSLPPARMNTEAFF. CDR3 DNA: TGTGCCAGCAGTTTACCCCCGGCCAGAATGAACACTGAAGCTTTCTTT. The chain couples TRBV28 to TRBJ1-1; D is ambiguous. V was clipped by 2 bases and J by 0 bases, with 13 bases between them. The V gene's germline CDR1 is MDHEN and CDR2 SYDVKM. The CDR3 has 16 amino acids.

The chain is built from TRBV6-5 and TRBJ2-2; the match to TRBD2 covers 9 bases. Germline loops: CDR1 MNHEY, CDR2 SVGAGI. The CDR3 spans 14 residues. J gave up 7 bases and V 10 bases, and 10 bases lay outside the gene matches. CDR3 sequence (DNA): TGTGCCACCCTCAGTAGCGGGAGCGGCGGGGAGCTGTTTTTT. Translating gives CATLSSGSGGELFF.

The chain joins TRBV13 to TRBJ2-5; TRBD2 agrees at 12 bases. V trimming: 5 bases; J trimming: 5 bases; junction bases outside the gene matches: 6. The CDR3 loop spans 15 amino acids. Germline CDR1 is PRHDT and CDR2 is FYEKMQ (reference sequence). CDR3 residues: CASSGRTSGTETQYF. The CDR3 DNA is TGTGCCAGCAGCGGACGGACTAGCGGGACTGAGACCCAGTACTTC.

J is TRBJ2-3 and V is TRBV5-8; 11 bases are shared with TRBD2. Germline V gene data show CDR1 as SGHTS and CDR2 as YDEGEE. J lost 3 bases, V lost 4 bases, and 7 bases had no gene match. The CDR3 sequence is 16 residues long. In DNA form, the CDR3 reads TGTGCCAGCAGCCATTTAGCGGGAGGGCCTACAGATACGCAGTATTTT. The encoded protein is CASSHLAGGPTDTQYF. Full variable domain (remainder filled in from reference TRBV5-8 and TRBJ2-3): EAGVTQSPTHLIKTRGQQATLRCSPISGHTSVYWYQQALGLGLQFLLWYDEGEERNRGNFPPRFSGRQFPNYSSELNVNALELEDSALYLCASSHLAGGPTDTQYFGPGTRLTVL.

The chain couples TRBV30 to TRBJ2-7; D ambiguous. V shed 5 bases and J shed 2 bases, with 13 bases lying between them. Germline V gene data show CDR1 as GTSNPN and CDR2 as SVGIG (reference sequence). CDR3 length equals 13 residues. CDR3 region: CAWGVMGTYEQYF. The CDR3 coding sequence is TGTGCCTGGGGAGTAATGGGGACCTACGAGCAGTACTTC. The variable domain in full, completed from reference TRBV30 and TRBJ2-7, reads SQTIHQWPATLVQPVGSPLSLECTVEGTSNPNLYWYRQAAGRGLQLLFYSVGIGQISSEVPQNLSASRPQDRQFILSSKKLLLSDSGFYLCAWGVMGTYEQYFGPGTRLTVT.

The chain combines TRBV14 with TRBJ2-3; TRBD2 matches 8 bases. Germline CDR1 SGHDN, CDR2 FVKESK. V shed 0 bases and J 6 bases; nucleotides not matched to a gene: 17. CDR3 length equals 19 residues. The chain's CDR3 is CASSQDHFPTSGGSDTQYF. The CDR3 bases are TGTGCCAGCAGCCAAGACCACTTCCCAACGTCGGGAGGGTCCGATACGCAGTATTTT. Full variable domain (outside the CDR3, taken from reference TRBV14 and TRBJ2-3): EAGVTQFPSHSVIEKGQTVTLRCDPISGHDNLYWYRRVMGKEIKFLLHFVKESKQDESGMPNNRFLAERTGGTYSTLKVQPAELEDSGVYFCASSQDHFPTSGGSDTQYFGPGTRLTVL.

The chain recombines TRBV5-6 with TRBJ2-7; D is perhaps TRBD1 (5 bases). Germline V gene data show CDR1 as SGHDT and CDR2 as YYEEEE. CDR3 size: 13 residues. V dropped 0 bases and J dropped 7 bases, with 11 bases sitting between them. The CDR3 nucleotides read TGTGCCAGCAGCTTGGACACTACAGGAGAGCAGTACTTC. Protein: CASSLDTTGEQYF.

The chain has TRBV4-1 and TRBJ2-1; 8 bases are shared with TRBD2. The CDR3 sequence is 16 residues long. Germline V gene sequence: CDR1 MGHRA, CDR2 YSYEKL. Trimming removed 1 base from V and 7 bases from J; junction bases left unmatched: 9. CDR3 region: CASSQGAGSGVNEQFF. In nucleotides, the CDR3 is TGCGCCAGCAGCCAAGGGGCTGGTAGCGGGGTAAATGAGCAGTTCTTC.

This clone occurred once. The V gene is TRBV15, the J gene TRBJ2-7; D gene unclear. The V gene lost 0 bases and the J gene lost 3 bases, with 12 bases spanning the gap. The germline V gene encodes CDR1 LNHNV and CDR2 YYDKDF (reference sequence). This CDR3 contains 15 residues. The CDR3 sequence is CATSRDFGNDYEQYF. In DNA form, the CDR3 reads TGTGCCACCAGCAGAGATTTTGGCAACGACTACGAGCAGTACTTC. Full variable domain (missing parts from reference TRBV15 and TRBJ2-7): DAMVIQNPRYQVTQFGKPVTLSCSQTLNHNVMYWYQQKSSQAPKLLFHYYDKDFNNEADTPDNFQSRRPNTSFCFLDIRSPGLGDTAMYLCATSRDFGNDYEQYFGPGTRLTVT.

The CDR3 loop reads CASRKREGTDTQYF. The CDR3, as DNA: TGTGCCAGCAGGAAGAGAGAGGGCACAGATACGCAGTATTTT. This chain connects TRBV28 to TRBJ2-3; D is undetermined. Trimming shortened V by 6 bases and J by 1 base, and 11 bases separated the two germline ends. The CDR3 length is 14 residues. The V gene's germline CDR1 is MDHEN and CDR2 SYDVKM.

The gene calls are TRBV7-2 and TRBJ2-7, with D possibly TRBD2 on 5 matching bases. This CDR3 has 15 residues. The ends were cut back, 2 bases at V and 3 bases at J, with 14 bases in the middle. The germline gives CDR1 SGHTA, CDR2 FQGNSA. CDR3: CASSLNSAGHYEQYF. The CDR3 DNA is TGTGCCAGCAGCTTAAATTCGGCGGGCCACTACGAGCAGTACTTC.

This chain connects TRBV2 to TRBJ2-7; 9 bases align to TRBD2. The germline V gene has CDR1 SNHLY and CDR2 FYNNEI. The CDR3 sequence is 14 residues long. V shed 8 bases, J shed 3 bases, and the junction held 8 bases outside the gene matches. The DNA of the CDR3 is TGTGCCAGCGCTGCGGGAGGGCCCAGCTACGAGCAGTACTTC. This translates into CASAAGGPSYEQYF.

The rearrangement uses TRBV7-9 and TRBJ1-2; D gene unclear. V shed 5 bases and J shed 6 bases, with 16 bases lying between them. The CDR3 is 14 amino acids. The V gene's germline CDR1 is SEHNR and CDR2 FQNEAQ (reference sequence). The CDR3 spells CASSPQGGVNGYTF. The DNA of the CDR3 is TGTGCCAGCAGCCCCCAAGGTGGGGTTAATGGCTACACCTTC. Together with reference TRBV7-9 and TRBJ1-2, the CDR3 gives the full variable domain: DTGVSQNPRHKITKRGQNVTFRCDPISEHNRLYWYRQTLGQGPEFLTYFQNEAQLEKSRLLSDRFSAERPKGSFSTLEIQRTEQGDSAMYLCASSPQGGVNGYTFGSGTRLTVV.

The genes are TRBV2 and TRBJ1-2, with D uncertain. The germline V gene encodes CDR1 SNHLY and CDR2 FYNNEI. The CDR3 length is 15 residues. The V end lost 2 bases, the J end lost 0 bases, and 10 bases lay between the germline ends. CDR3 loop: CASSESGRANYGYTF. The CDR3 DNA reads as TGTGCCAGCAGTGAATCCGGCAGAGCTAACTATGGCTACACCTTC. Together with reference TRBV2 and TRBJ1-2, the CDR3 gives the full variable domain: EPEVTQTPSHQVTQMGQEVILRCVPISNHLYFYWYRQILGQKVEFLVSFYNNEISEKSEIFDDQFSVERPDGSNFTLKIRSTKLEDSAMYFCASSESGRANYGYTFGSGTRLTVV.

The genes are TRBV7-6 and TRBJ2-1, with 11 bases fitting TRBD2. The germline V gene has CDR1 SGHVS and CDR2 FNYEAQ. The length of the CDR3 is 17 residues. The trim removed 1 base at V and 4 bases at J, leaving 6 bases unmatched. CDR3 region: CASSLEGVAGGYNEQFF. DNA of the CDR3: TGTGCCAGCAGCTTAGAAGGAGTAGCGGGAGGGTACAATGAGCAGTTCTTC.

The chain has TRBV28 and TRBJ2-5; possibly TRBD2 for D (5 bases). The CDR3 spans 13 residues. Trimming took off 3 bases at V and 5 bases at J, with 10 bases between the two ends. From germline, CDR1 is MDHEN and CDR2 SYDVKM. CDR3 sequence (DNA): TGTGCCAGCAGTTTCTCGGGATGGGAGACCCAGTACTTC. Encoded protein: CASSFSGWETQYF.

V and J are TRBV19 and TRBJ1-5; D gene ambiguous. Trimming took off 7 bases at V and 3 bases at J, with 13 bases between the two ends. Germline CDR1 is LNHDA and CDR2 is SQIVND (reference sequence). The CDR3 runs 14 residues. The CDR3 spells CASNNRDYNQPQHF. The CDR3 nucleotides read TGTGCCAGTAATAACAGAGATTACAATCAGCCCCAGCATTTT.

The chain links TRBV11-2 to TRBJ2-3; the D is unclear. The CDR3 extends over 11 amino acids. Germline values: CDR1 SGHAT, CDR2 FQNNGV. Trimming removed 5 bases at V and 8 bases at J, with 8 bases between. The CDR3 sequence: CASSAGRTQYF. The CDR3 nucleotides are TGTGCCAGCAGCGCTGGCCGTACGCAGTATTTT.